This TCR beta chain originates from a study of chemoradiotherapy in HPV16-positive cancers. Study-wide context: Functional T-cell assays on a couple of HPV16-positive patients' cells defined candidate HPV-specific clones and common TCR motifs. Points from the study as a whole: Candidate HPV-specific clones and E7-related TCR motifs grew in tumor during treatment. For HPV16-positive patients, expanding HPV-responsive T cells associated with longer recurrence-free survival. Only a couple of HPV16-positive patients supplied the functional HPV-specificity definition.

Sequenced by immunoSEQ multiplex PCR; TCRdb stores in-frame clones only, minus some. The repertoire holds about 53,000 clones, about 92% seen once, with more than 3% in the top ten. The V end lost 5 bases, the J end lost 4 bases, and 9 bases lay between the germline ends. The CDR3 extends over 12 amino acids. Per the germline V gene, CDR1 is SGHRS and CDR2 is YFSETQ. This clone was seen a few times. Its target is not known. The TCR sequence derives from a human donor with HPV-associated anogenital cancer. Sequences were derived from blood, sampled from a patient who underwent chemoradiotherapy. This chain joins TRBV5-1 and TRBJ1-1; TRBD1 is a possible D gene (5 bases). CDR3 region: CASSRGGTEAFF. In nucleotides, the CDR3 is TGCGCCAGCAGTCGGGGGGGCACTGAAGCTTTCTTT.